This T cell receptor (beta chain) was sequenced for a study of blood T cell repertoires in COVID-19. For the study at large: Sites across the United States, Italy and Spain contributed samples from acute and convalescent COVID-19. PBMCs, B-cell-depleted T cells, or T cells provided the cDNA or gDNA that made up the material.

Germline V gives CDR1 LNHDA, CDR2 SQIVND (reference sequence). The ends lost 10 bases at V and 2 bases at J; junction bases unmatched: 3. This CDR3 is 14 amino acids long. Assay used: immunoSEQ multiplex PCR; TCRdb lists only in-frame clones, some missing. In the table there are 55,000 to 70,000 clones, roughly 87% of which are singletons. This clonotype was sampled from a woman aged 80 or over with COVID-19, enrolled during active disease. V is TRBV19 and J is TRBJ2-2; 11 bases map to TRBD1. Sequencing was done on a sample of peripheral blood. CDR3 nucleotides: TGTGCCACGAGGACAGGGGGCAACACCGGGGAGCTGTTTTTT. Translating gives CATRTGGNTGELFF.